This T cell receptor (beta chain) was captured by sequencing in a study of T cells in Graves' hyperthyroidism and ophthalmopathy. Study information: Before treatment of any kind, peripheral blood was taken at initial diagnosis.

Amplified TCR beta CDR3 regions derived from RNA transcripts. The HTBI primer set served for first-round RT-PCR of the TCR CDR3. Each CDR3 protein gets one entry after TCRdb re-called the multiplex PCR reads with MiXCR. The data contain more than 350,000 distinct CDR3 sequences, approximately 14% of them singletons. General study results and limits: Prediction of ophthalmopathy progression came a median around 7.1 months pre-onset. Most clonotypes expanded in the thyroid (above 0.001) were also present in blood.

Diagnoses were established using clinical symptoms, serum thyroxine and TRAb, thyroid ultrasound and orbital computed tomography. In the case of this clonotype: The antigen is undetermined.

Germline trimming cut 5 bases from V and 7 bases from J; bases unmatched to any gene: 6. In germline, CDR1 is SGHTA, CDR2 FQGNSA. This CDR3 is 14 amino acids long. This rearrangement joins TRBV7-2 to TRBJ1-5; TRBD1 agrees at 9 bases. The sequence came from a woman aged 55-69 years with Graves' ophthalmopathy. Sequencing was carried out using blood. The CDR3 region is CASSPQQGAQPQHF. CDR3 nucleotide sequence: TGTGCCAGCAGCCCGCAACAGGGGGCCCAGCCCCAGCATTTT. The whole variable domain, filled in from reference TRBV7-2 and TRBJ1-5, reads GAGVSQSPSNKVTEKGKDVELRCDPISGHTALYWYRQSLGQGLEFLIYFQGNSAPDKSGLPSDRFSAERTGGSVSTLTIQRTQQEDSAVYLCASSPQQGAQPQHFGDGTRLSIL.